A single sample gave rise to the 5 T cell receptor beta chains below, sequenced in a study of cytomegalovirus exposure and HLA in healthy donors. PCR was performed using 60 Vbeta and 13 Jbeta primers. This table comes from immunoSEQ multiplex PCR, and its TCRdb copy is limited to in-frame clones, with some not included. The table records 150,000 to 200,000 clones, over 70% of them present only once. The sample taken for sequencing was PBMCs. The receptors here all came from a male donor in good health and CMV-seropositive.

This clone was counted a few times. The V call is TRBV6-1, the J call TRBJ1-5; TRBD1 agrees at 9 bases. The V gene end was trimmed by 2 bases and the J gene end by 5 bases; junction bases not matched to a gene: 4. The germline V gene has CDR1 MNHNS and CDR2 SASEGT. This CDR3 is built from 15 residues. The CDR3 sequence: CASSEWTGDYQPQHF. As DNA, the CDR3 is TGTGCCAGCAGTGAATGGACAGGGGACTATCAGCCCCAGCATTTT.

The chain employs TRBV30 and TRBJ2-1; possibly TRBD2 for D (6 bases). V was pared by 4 bases and J by 5 bases, with 15 bases between. The germline V gene has CDR1 GTSNPN and CDR2 SVGIG (reference sequence). This CDR3 is 14 amino acids long. The CDR3 reads CAWNKGGPNNEQFF. The DNA of the CDR3 is TGTGCCTGGAATAAAGGAGGGCCGAACAATGAGCAGTTCTTC.

The chain couples TRBV2 to TRBJ1-2; no clear D gene. Trimming took 11 bases from V and 8 from J, leaving 21 bases between them. CDR1 is SNHLY and CDR2 is FYNNEI in the germline V gene. This CDR3 has 13 amino acids. The CDR3 DNA reads TGTGCCGCTGCGCCGGAGAGGGCGGACGGCTACACCTTC. This sequence encodes CAAAPERADGYTF.

The V and J genes are TRBV30 and TRBJ2-5; D is possibly TRBD2 (5 bases). The CDR3 totals 14 residues. V gave up 0 bases and J gave up 1 base, with 9 bases separating them. Germline values: CDR1 GTSNPN, CDR2 SVGIG (reference sequence). The DNA for the CDR3 is TGTGCCTGGAGTGTATCGCTAGCCCAAGAGACCCAGTACTTC. Its protein product is CAWSVSLAQETQYF.

In its sample, this clone was seen a few times. The V call is TRBV29-1, the J call TRBJ2-1, with D possibly matching TRBD2 (7 bases). The V gene lost 4 bases and the J gene lost 7 bases, with 17 bases spanning the gap. CDR1 SQVTM and CDR2 ANQGSEA come from the germline V gene. This CDR3 region has 14 residues. The CDR3 loop reads CSVGRAGARNEQFF. CDR3 bases: TGCAGCGTTGGTAGGGCGGGGGCGCGGAATGAGCAGTTCTTC.